The 31 T cell receptor beta chains given below trace back to one sample, sequenced in a study of cytomegalovirus exposure and HLA in healthy donors. The PCR was carried out with 60 Vbeta primers and 13 Jbeta primers. Method: immunoSEQ multiplex PCR; TCRdb's copy keeps in-frame clones and lacks some. This table holds about 110,000 clones, 60% to 85% found once. The sequenced sample was PBMCs. The receptors were gathered from a female donor in good health and CMV-seropositive.

The chain joins TRBV5-1 to TRBJ1-5; 10 bases are a match to TRBD1. Germline assignment: CDR1 SGHRS and CDR2 YFSETQ. CDR3 length equals 17 residues. V lost 0 bases, J lost 2 bases, and 5 bases stayed unmatched. CDR3 sequence reads: CASSLAPGTGGNQPQHF. The CDR3 DNA sequence: TGCGCCAGCAGCTTGGCCCCCGGGACAGGGGGCAATCAGCCCCAGCATTTT.

The chain recombines TRBV11-3 with TRBJ2-5; 7 bases match TRBD1. V gave up 5 bases and J gave up 3 bases; unmatched junction bases: 3. The length of the CDR3 is 13 residues. From germline, CDR1 is SGHNT and CDR2 YENEEA. The DNA of the CDR3 is TGTGCCAGCAGCCGGGACAGAAAAGAGACCCAGTACTTC. It is translated as CASSRDRKETQYF.

The table lists this clone with a few counts. The chain joins TRBV6-1 to TRBJ2-3; D is possibly TRBD2 (5 bases). Trimming removed 6 bases at V and 0 bases at J, with 13 bases between. This CDR3 comprises 15 residues. From germline, CDR1 is MNHNS and CDR2 SASEGT. The CDR3 coding sequence is TGTGCCAGCAGGCCCCGACGGGGTAGCACAGATACGCAGTATTTT. Translated: CASRPRRGSTDTQYF.

The chain recombines TRBV15 with TRBJ2-5; D uncertain. This CDR3 is 17 amino acids long. Trimming left V 0 bases short and J 0 bases short, with 14 bases between. Per the germline V gene, CDR1 is LNHNV and CDR2 is YYDKDF (reference sequence). The CDR3 loop reads CATSRDRLAENQETQYF. DNA for the CDR3: TGTGCCACCAGCAGAGATCGGCTGGCGGAGAACCAAGAGACCCAGTACTTC.

The chain recombines TRBV5-1 with TRBJ2-3; D ambiguous. Trimming removed 0 bases from V and 1 base from J, with 3 bases in between. Germline loops: CDR1 SGHRS, CDR2 YFSETQ. The CDR3 sequence is 13 residues long. CDR3 bases: TGCGCCAGCAGCTTGGTAGGCACAGATACGCAGTATTTT. Translated: CASSLVGTDTQYF.

This clone was seen only a few times. The rearrangement links TRBV5-5 to TRBJ1-5; no firm D call. Germline loops: CDR1 SGHKS, CDR2 YYEKEE (reference sequence). The CDR3 extends over 15 amino acids. With 0 bases removed from V and 5 bases from J, the gap between germline ends came to 12 bases. CDR3 DNA: TGTGCCAGCAGCTTGGCCGGGGAGAGTTATCAGCCCCAGCATTTT. It translates to CASSLAGESYQPQHF. Combining the CDR3 with reference TRBV5-5 and TRBJ1-5 gives the whole variable domain DAGVTQSPTHLIKTRGQQVTLRCSPISGHKSVSWYQQVLGQGPQFIFQYYEKEERGRGNFPDRFSARQFPNYSSELNVNALLLGDSALYLCASSLAGESYQPQHFGDGTRLSIL.

The V gene is TRBV10-3, the J gene TRBJ2-3; D not resolved. CDR1 and CDR2 from the germline V gene are ENHRY and SYGVKD. CDR3 length: 15 residues. With 1 base removed from V and 1 base from J, the gap between germline ends came to 9 bases. CDR3 DNA: TGTGCCATCAGTGAGTGGAACCAGGGCACAGATACGCAGTATTTT. Its translation: CAISEWNQGTDTQYF.

The CDR3 DNA sequence: TGTGCCAGCAGCGGTCAAGGGGATCCCTATGGCTACACCTTC. Translation: CASSGQGDPYGYTF. The V gene is TRBV9, the J gene TRBJ1-2; a weak D match, TRBD1 (5 bases). Germline CDR1 reads SGDLS; CDR2 reads YYNGEE. CDR3 length: 14 residues. With 3 bases removed from V and 4 bases from J, the gap between germline ends came to 13 bases.

This chain links TRBV7-2 with TRBJ2-1; 10 positions match TRBD2. The V gene end was trimmed by 5 bases and the J gene end by 4 bases; junction bases not matched to a gene: 5. The CDR3 runs 15 residues. Germline V gene lookup returns CDR1 SGHTA and CDR2 FQGNSA. CDR3 in amino acids: CASSASGGAYNEQFF. The CDR3 DNA sequence: TGTGCCAGCAGCGCCAGCGGGGGGGCTTACAATGAGCAGTTCTTC.

Only one count was recorded for this clone. V and J are TRBV18 and TRBJ1-5, with D uncertain. Germline assignment: CDR1 KGHSH and CDR2 LQKENI. Trimming took off 2 bases at V and 4 bases at J, with 6 bases between the two ends. The CDR3 consists of 13 residues. DNA of the CDR3: TGTGCCAGCTCACCAGGACTTAATCAGCCCCAGCATTTT. Protein product: CASSPGLNQPQHF.

This chain links TRBV7-9 with TRBJ2-7; 8 bases fit TRBD1. The CDR3 runs to 15 residues. V dropped 5 bases and J dropped 6; count of bases not matched to a gene: 12. Germline V lookup: CDR1 SEHNR, CDR2 FQNEAQ (reference sequence). This CDR3 is CASSLQGARTVEQYF. The DNA of the CDR3 is TGTGCCAGCAGCCTGCAGGGGGCGCGGACCGTCGAGCAGTACTTC.

V usage is TRBV7-8 and J usage is TRBJ2-5; D is unclear. Trimming took off 2 bases at V and 5 bases at J, with 9 bases between the two ends. This CDR3 region has 13 residues. Per the germline V gene, CDR1 is SGHVS and CDR2 is FQNEAQ. The CDR3 nucleotides read TGTGCCAGCAGCTTATGGTCGAGGGAGACCCAGTACTTC. It encodes CASSLWSRETQYF.

The J gene is TRBJ2-3, the V gene TRBV21-1; the table gives TRBD1 as D, unverified against the DNA. TRBV21-1 is described as a pseudogene. The CDR3 covers 17 residues. This CDR3 reads CASSKDDRQGATDTQYF. The CDR3 nucleotides are TGTGCCAGCAGCAAAGACGACCGACAGGGGGCTACAGATACGCAGTATTTT.

This rearrangement joins TRBV28 to TRBJ1-4, with no clear D. The V gene's germline CDR1 is MDHEN and CDR2 SYDVKM. The CDR3 has 13 residues. Trimming took off 6 bases at V and 14 bases at J, with 19 bases between the two ends. The CDR3 region has the DNA TGTGCCAGCAGGGACTTAAGGACCGCTAGGCTGTTTTTT. This translates into CASRDLRTARLFF.

This chain connects TRBV7-9 to TRBJ2-4, with 8 bases lining up with TRBD1. The CDR3 has 14 residues. Per the germline V gene, CDR1 is SEHNR and CDR2 is FQNEAQ (reference sequence). V trimming: 4 bases; J trimming: 9 bases; junction bases outside the gene matches: 8. The DNA for the CDR3 is TGTGCCAGCAGCTCGGACAGGGAGGTGGGCATTCAGTACTTC. The encoded protein is CASSSDREVGIQYF.

This clone was detected once. This sequence joins TRBV4-1 and TRBJ1-4; 7 nucleotides match TRBD1. Germline CDR1 is MGHRA and CDR2 is YSYEKL. The V segment lost 1 base and the J segment 8 bases; nucleotides outside the gene matches: 13. CDR3 length equals 17 residues. The CDR3 DNA is TGCGCCAGCAGCCAAGGAGGGGGCGAGCTGCCCCGGGAAAAACTGTTTTTT. This encodes CASSQGGGELPREKLFF.

The chain is built from TRBV7-9 and TRBJ2-5, with 7 bases that match TRBD2. Germline lookup yields CDR1 SEHNR and CDR2 FQNEAQ (reference sequence). CDR3 length: 16 residues. Trimming removed 5 bases from V and 5 bases from J; junction bases left unmatched: 14. This CDR3 reads CASSPSSGRMEETQYF. The CDR3 DNA reads TGTGCCAGCAGCCCATCATCCGGGAGGATGGAGGAGACCCAGTACTTC.

The rearrangement uses TRBV7-8 and TRBJ1-5, with a possible D match to TRBD1 (6 bases). Per the germline V gene, CDR1 is SGHVS and CDR2 is FQNEAQ. The CDR3 sequence is 15 residues long. The V end lost 4 bases, the J end lost 3 bases, and 13 bases lay between the germline ends. The CDR3 is CASSYRDTFNQPQHF. The CDR3 DNA sequence: TGTGCCAGCAGCTACCGGGACACCTTCAATCAGCCCCAGCATTTT. Using reference TRBV7-8 and TRBJ1-5 for the parts outside the CDR3, the full variable domain is GAGVSQSPRYKVAKRGQDVALRCDPISGHVSLFWYQQALGQGPEFLTYFQNEAQLDKSGLPSDRFFAERPEGSVSTLKIQRTQQEDSAVYLCASSYRDTFNQPQHFGDGTRLSIL.

This clone was recorded a few times. The CDR3 DNA reads TGTGCCAGCAGTTACTCGGGACAGGGAAACACTGAAGCTTTCTTT. Its translation: CASSYSGQGNTEAFF. The chain joins TRBV6-6 to TRBJ1-1; 9 bases match TRBD1. Per germline, CDR1 MNHNY and CDR2 SVGAGI (reference sequence). The CDR3 has 15 residues. J lost 2 bases, V lost 0 bases, and 1 base had no gene match.

This clone has only one observation. This chain joins TRBV19 and TRBJ2-3; 9 bases are a match to TRBD1. From germline, CDR1 is LNHDA and CDR2 SQIVND (reference sequence). The CDR3 runs 16 residues. V lost 1 base, J lost 6 bases, and 8 bases stayed unmatched. The CDR3 loop reads CASSIGLGQGKDTQYF. The CDR3 DNA reads TGTGCCAGTAGTATAGGTTTAGGACAGGGGAAGGATACGCAGTATTTT.

V usage is TRBV29-1 and J usage is TRBJ1-2, with D possibly TRBD1 on 6 matching bases. CDR1 is SQVTM and CDR2 is ANQGSEA in the germline V gene. The length of the CDR3 is 11 residues. Trimming cost V 6 bases and J 2 bases, with 7 bases left between them. CDR3 residues: CSVQGNYGYTF. In nucleotides, the CDR3 is TGCAGCGTGCAGGGGAACTATGGCTACACCTTC.

The gene calls are TRBV14 and TRBJ2-5, with 7 bases identical to TRBD1. The CDR3 runs to 15 residues. Germline assignment: CDR1 SGHDN and CDR2 FVKESK. V lost 6 bases and J lost 2; bases outside the gene matches: 9. Here the CDR3 DNA reads TGTGCCAGCAGTAGGAACAGGGGAAGTCAAGAGACCCAGTACTTC. Translated: CASSRNRGSQETQYF.

CDR3 protein: CASSIAGGIYNEQFF. CDR3 DNA sequence: TGTGCCAGTAGTATAGCGGGAGGAATCTACAATGAGCAGTTCTTC. The chain links TRBV19 to TRBJ2-1; 7 nucleotides agree with TRBD2. Trimming removed 1 base from V and 3 bases from J; junction bases left unmatched: 3. The CDR3 extends over 15 amino acids. Germline CDR1 is LNHDA and CDR2 is SQIVND (reference sequence). Full variable domain (rest looked up from reference TRBV19 and TRBJ2-1): DGGITQSPKYLFRKEGQNVTLSCEQNLNHDAMYWYRQDPGQGLRLIYYSQIVNDFQKGDIAEGYSVSREKKESFPLTVTSAQKNPTAFYLCASSIAGGIYNEQFFGPGTRLTVL.

In DNA, the CDR3 is TGTGCCAGCATGCCGGGCCCGGCGGGGCAGCCCCAGCATTTT. Translating gives CASMPGPAGQPQHF. This sequence joins TRBV6-6 and TRBJ1-5, with D unclear. Per germline, CDR1 MNHNY and CDR2 SVGAGI (reference sequence). This CDR3 spans 14 amino acids. Trimming cost V 7 bases and J 7 bases, with 17 bases left between them.

This clone has more than one count but fewer than ten. The chain carries TRBV2 and TRBJ2-1, with 7 bases aligning to TRBD2. Germline lookup yields CDR1 SNHLY and CDR2 FYNNEI. Trimming cost V 7 bases and J 3 bases; bases outside gene matches: 6. The CDR3 is made up of 14 amino acids. The DNA of the CDR3 is TGTGCCAGCAATCCTAGCGGACTCTACAATGAGCAGTTCTTC. Translation gives CASNPSGLYNEQFF.

This clone has a handful of counts. The chain carries TRBV28 and TRBJ2-1, with TRBD1 as a possible D gene (5 bases). Germline V lookup: CDR1 MDHEN, CDR2 SYDVKM. Trimming pared 5 bases from V and 4 bases from J, leaving 12 bases between. This CDR3 contains 14 residues. The CDR3 bases are TGTGCCAGCAGTGCCTCGACAGATTACAATGAGCAGTTCTTC. Translated: CASSASTDYNEQFF.

V gene TRBV2 combines with J gene TRBJ2-7; TRBD1 aligns across 9 bases. This CDR3 region has 14 residues. Germline-derived CDR1 and CDR2 are SNHLY and FYNNEI. J lost 9 bases, V lost 6 bases, and 12 bases had no gene match. CDR3 amino acids: CASRSRDRVTGQYF. CDR3 DNA: TGTGCCAGCAGATCACGGGACAGGGTAACAGGGCAGTACTTC.

The chain recombines TRBV5-1 with TRBJ2-7, with 8 bases fitting TRBD1. The ends lost 1 base at V and 6 bases at J; junction bases unmatched: 9. The CDR3 has 15 residues. Per the germline V gene, CDR1 is SGHRS and CDR2 is YFSETQ. CDR3 in amino acids: CASSLQTGVNVEQYF. The CDR3 DNA is TGCGCCAGCAGCTTGCAGACAGGGGTAAACGTCGAGCAGTACTTC.

The V and J genes are TRBV4-1 and TRBJ1-5; D ambiguous. From germline, CDR1 is MGHRA and CDR2 YSYEKL. The CDR3 totals 14 residues. V was pared by 4 bases and J by 6 bases, with 13 bases between. The CDR3 sequence is CASSLSPTPQPQHF. Written as DNA, the CDR3 is TGCGCCAGCAGCCTAAGCCCCACCCCTCAGCCCCAGCATTTT.

The chain couples TRBV7-6 to TRBJ2-5, with TRBD2 matching over 7 bases. V shed 2 bases and J 5 bases; nucleotides not matched to a gene: 8. Germline V gives CDR1 SGHVS, CDR2 FNYEAQ. The CDR3 is 15 amino acids. The CDR3 DNA is TGTGCCAGCAGCTTAATGGCGGGAGAGTGGGAGACCCAGTACTTC. Its protein product is CASSLMAGEWETQYF. The full variable domain, with the rest looked up from reference TRBV7-6 and TRBJ2-5, is GAGVSQSPRYKVTKRGQDVALRCDPISGHVSLYWYRQALGQGPEFLTYFNYEAQQDKSGLPNDRFSAERPEGSISTLTIQRTEQRDSAMYRCASSLMAGEWETQYFGPGTRLLVL.

The rearrangement joins TRBV2 to TRBJ1-5; 8 bases are a match to TRBD1. V shed 6 bases and J 0 bases; nucleotides not matched to a gene: 4. The CDR3 has 15 amino acids. From germline, CDR1 is SNHLY and CDR2 FYNNEI. The CDR3 DNA sequence: TGTGCCAGCAGGGTGACAGGGGATAGCAATCAGCCCCAGCATTTT. It yields the protein CASRVTGDSNQPQHF.